This TCR beta chain was sequenced in a study of Ad26.COV2.S vaccination and SARS-CoV-2 variants. Study summary: Administration of Ad26.COV2.S was intramuscular, either once or twice 56 days apart.

Documented treatment: around 19 received Ad26.COV2.S at low or high dose, single or two shots; roughly five received placebo; per-sample allocation not given. All samples were drawn on day 63, counting from the first vaccine or placebo injection. Boston provided a donor who was an adult aged 18-55 years. After removal of 5 bases from V and 0 bases from J, the junction contained 5 bases not matched to a gene. From germline, CDR1 is GTSNPN and CDR2 SVGIG (reference sequence). This CDR3 has 15 amino acids. Only in-frame clones appear in the TCRdb table, and some are missing; sequencing was by immunoSEQ multiplex PCR. The top ten hold approximately 4.3% of the sample, which has about 470,000 clones, about 90% seen once. The study, taken as a whole, reports: Total T cell responses, in the TCR breadth and depth analyses, may have been underestimated. Compared with placebo recipients, vaccine recipients had higher spike-specific TCR breadth.

Regarding this clone: The target antigen is unknown.

The V gene is TRBV30, the J gene TRBJ2-1, with TRBD2 matching 9 bases. This receptor was obtained from a person between 18 and 60 years old who received the Ad26.COV2.S COVID-19 vaccine or a placebo. The sample in question was peripheral blood, obtained in a trial of Ad26.COV2.S vaccine versus placebo. The CDR3, as DNA: TGTGCCTGGGGATTTAGCGGGAGCTCCTACAATGAGCAGTTCTTC. This encodes CAWGFSGSSYNEQFF.